Below are 20 T cell receptor beta chains sequenced from a single sample in a study of T cell repertoires in cytomegalovirus infection (dated by TCRdb to the late 2010s). This sample was sequenced with an Illumina HiSeq 1500. TCRdb itself trimmed the public reads at Q25 with fastp, ran MiXCR and retained productive beta chains. Each record represents a unique CDR3 protein, reported with the most common genes and DNA among its rows. The sample yields 450,000 to 550,000 distinct CDR3 sequences; about 17% were counted once. The ten biggest clones cover under 30% of the sample. Sample: CD8+ T cells from PBMCs. The receptors stem from a human donor in good health (CMV status not recorded). Some clones in this sample may be carry-over from other donors' samples.

There are many counts of this clonotype. The rearrangement uses TRBV12-3 or TRBV12-4 and TRBJ1-1; 10 nucleotides align to TRBD1. Unmatched junction bases numbered 13, after V lost 7 bases and J lost 5 bases. This CDR3 is 16 amino acids long. CDR3 sequence reads: CASTLQPGTGDTEAFF. Written as DNA, the CDR3 is TGTGCCAGCACCTTACAACCCGGGACAGGGGATACTGAAGCTTTCTTT.

This clonotype was observed a handful of times. V gene TRBV19 combines with J gene TRBJ2-5, with TRBD1 identical over 7 bases. Germline CDR1 reads LNHDA; CDR2 reads SQIVND (reference sequence). V lost 6 bases to trimming and J lost 7 bases; unmatched junction nucleotides: 8. This CDR3 comprises 13 residues. This CDR3 reads CASSPTGSGTQYF. CDR3 DNA: TGTGCCAGTAGCCCGACAGGGTCAGGGACCCAGTACTTC.

This clonotype occurred many times. The chain joins TRBV12-5 to TRBJ1-1; no reliable D call. The CDR3 has 11 amino acids. The V end lost 6 bases, the J end lost 7 bases, and 9 bases lay between the germline ends. Germline V gives CDR1 LGHNT, CDR2 FRNRAP. In DNA form, the CDR3 reads TGTGCTAGTGGCTCTCTCAATGAAGCTTTCTTT. It is translated as CASGSLNEAFF.

As regards this clonotype: The CDR3 does not end in the conserved phenylalanine or tryptophan, so this is likely a read error. The chain combines TRBV4-1 with TRBJ2-5; 9 nucleotides agree with TRBD1. Germline values: CDR1 MGHRA, CDR2 YSYEKL. J was trimmed by 2 bases and V by 3 bases; bases with no gene match: 10. This CDR3 has 17 residues. The CDR3 here is CASSQPRQGGDQETQYL. In nucleotides, the CDR3 is TGCGCCAGCAGCCAGCCTCGACAGGGGGGGGATCAAGAGACCCAGTACTTA.

This clonotype was recorded a few times. CDR3 residues: CASSYGGQNTEAFF. CDR3 in DNA: TGTGCCAGCAGTTACGGGGGACAGAACACTGAAGCTTTCTTT. This rearrangement joins TRBV6-5 to TRBJ1-1, with a weak D call TRBD1 (6 bases). V was cut by 2 bases and J by 1 base, with 8 bases left in between. The CDR3 runs 14 residues. Germline assignment: CDR1 MNHEY and CDR2 SVGAGI.

Remarks on this clonotype: A much larger clonotype is one base distant, so this may be a read error. J is TRBJ2-3 and V is TRBV27; 9 bases line up with TRBD1. CDR1 is MNHEY and CDR2 is SMNVEV in the germline V gene (reference sequence). The CDR3 spans 16 residues. The DNA for the CDR3 is TGTGCCAGCAGTTTAAGACAGGGGGGTGCCACAGATTCGCAGTATTTT. Encoded protein: CASSLRQGGATDSQYF.

The J gene is TRBJ2-5, the V gene TRBV24-1; TRBD1 aligns across 8 bases. CDR1 and CDR2 (germline): KGHDR, SFDVKD. CDR3 length: 14 amino acids. Unmatched junction bases numbered 4, after V lost 4 bases and J lost 4 bases. As DNA, the CDR3 is TGTGCCACCAGTGACTTACAGGGGGTAGAGACCCAGTACTTC. It specifies CATSDLQGVETQYF.

This clonotype has a count of ten or more. The J gene is TRBJ2-3, the V gene TRBV28, with D unresolved. This CDR3 spans 12 amino acids. The germline gives CDR1 MDHEN, CDR2 SYDVKM. V was pared by 9 bases and J by 4 bases, with 11 bases between. CDR3 nucleotides: TGTGCCAGTAGGTCCCGCGCAGATACGCAGTATTTT. It encodes CASRSRADTQYF.

The rearrangement joins TRBV28 to TRBJ2-1; D is ambiguous. CDR3 size: 15 residues. V shed 1 base and J shed 6 bases, with 13 bases lying between them. Germline V CDR1 and CDR2: MDHEN, SYDVKM. CDR3 sequence: CASSLYSGLVNEQFF. Written as DNA, the CDR3 is TGTGCCAGCAGTTTATACAGTGGTCTGGTCAATGAGCAGTTCTTC.

This clonotype was counted many times. The chain is built from TRBV7-9 and TRBJ1-4; perhaps TRBD1 as D (6 bases). The V gene's germline CDR1 is SEHNR and CDR2 FQNEAQ (reference sequence). The V end lost 5 bases, the J end lost 4 bases, and 17 bases lay between the germline ends. This CDR3 is 16 amino acids long. CDR3 region: CASSAQEGQSNEKLFF. DNA of the CDR3: TGTGCCAGCAGCGCCCAGGAAGGACAGAGTAATGAAAAACTGTTTTTT.

This clonotype was found a few times. The gene calls are TRBV18 and TRBJ2-7, with 9 bases aligning to TRBD2. J was trimmed by 5 bases and V by 3 bases; bases with no gene match: 14. Germline lookup yields CDR1 KGHSH and CDR2 LQKENI. The CDR3 runs to 17 residues. The CDR3 DNA sequence: TGTGCCAGCTCACCCCGACCAGCCGCGGGAGGGGCCCACGAGCAGTACTTC. Translating gives CASSPRPAAGGAHEQYF.

This clonotype was recorded at least ten times. V and J are TRBV19 and TRBJ2-7; TRBD2 aligns across 15 bases. The CDR3 consists of 14 residues. CDR1 and CDR2 (germline): LNHDA, SQIVND (reference sequence). V lost 6 bases to trimming and J lost 4 bases; unmatched junction nucleotides: 1. CDR3 bases: TGTGCCAGTAGAGGGACTAGCGGGAGGTACGAGCAGTACTTC. This encodes CASRGTSGRYEQYF.

The CDR3 nucleotides are TGTGCCAGCAGTTATTCCTTCAGGGTCTCCTACGAGCAGTACTTC. Its translation: CASSYSFRVSYEQYF. The rearrangement uses TRBV28 and TRBJ2-7; TRBD1 might be the D (5 bases). Germline values: CDR1 MDHEN, CDR2 SYDVKM. The CDR3 runs to 15 residues. Trimming pared 4 bases from V and 0 bases from J, leaving 13 bases between.

This clonotype was seen many times. The chain couples TRBV2 to TRBJ2-1; D is perhaps TRBD1 or TRBD2 (6 bases each). The V end was cut by 3 bases, the J end by 6 bases, with 12 bases between. Germline loops: CDR1 SNHLY, CDR2 FYNNEI. The CDR3 runs 14 residues. Here the CDR3 DNA reads TGTGCCAGCAGTGATTTACAGGGAGGCAATGAGCAGTTCTTC. Residues: CASSDLQGGNEQFF.

This clonotype came up many times. The chain employs TRBV7-2 and TRBJ2-7, with D perhaps TRBD1 (6 bases). The V gene lost 1 base and the J gene lost 3 bases, with 13 bases spanning the gap. The germline CDR1 and CDR2 sequences are SGHTA and FQGNSA. This CDR3 comprises 15 residues. CDR3 nucleotides: TGTGCCAGCAGCTTAGAATTACAGGGATTCTACGAGCAGTACTTC. It codes for CASSLELQGFYEQYF.

The table lists this clonotype with many counts. CDR3 in DNA: TGTGCCAGCAGCCCCTGGCCAGCGGGGGCCGAGGGGAACATTCAGTACTTC. Protein sequence: CASSPWPAGAEGNIQYF. The V call is TRBV7-3, the J call TRBJ2-4, with 8 bases matching TRBD2. Trimming at V came to 5 bases and at J to 7 bases, leaving 16 bases not matched to a gene. Germline CDR1 SGHTA, CDR2 FQGTGA. The CDR3 loop spans 17 amino acids.

V usage is TRBV19 and J usage is TRBJ1-6; no definite D call. This CDR3 has 13 amino acids. V was cut by 8 bases and J by 4 bases, with 9 bases left in between. Germline values: CDR1 LNHDA, CDR2 SQIVND (reference sequence). CDR3 nucleotide sequence: TGTGCCAGTGGGCAAGGATATAATTCACCCCTCCACTTT. Protein sequence: CASGQGYNSPLHF.

There are many counts of this clonotype. The genes are TRBV10-3 and TRBJ2-5; 7 bases match TRBD1. Germline V gene lookup returns CDR1 ENHRY and CDR2 SYGVKD. V was clipped by 0 bases and J by 2 bases; unmatched bases: 6. There are 16 residues in the CDR3. CDR3 coding DNA: TGTGCCATCAGTGAGTCAACAGGGGTAATGCAAGAGACCCAGTACTTC. It specifies CAISESTGVMQETQYF.

The V call is TRBV7-9, the J call TRBJ1-5; perhaps TRBD1 as D (5 bases). Germline lookup yields CDR1 SEHNR and CDR2 FQNEAQ (reference sequence). The CDR3 covers 14 residues. V lost 1 base to trimming and J lost 4 bases, with 8 bases between them. CDR3 DNA sequence: TGTGCCAGCAGCTTAGTGGGGCAGAATCAGCCCCAGCATTTT. This encodes CASSLVGQNQPQHF. The entire variable domain, with the rest obtained from reference TRBV7-9 and TRBJ1-5, is as follows: DTGVSQNPRHKITKRGQNVTFRCDPISEHNRLYWYRQTLGQGPEFLTYFQNEAQLEKSRLLSDRFSAERPKGSFSTLEIQRTEQGDSAMYLCASSLVGQNQPQHFGDGTRLSIL.

There are many counts of this clonotype. The CDR3 coding sequence is TGTGCCAGCAGCTCCGCGGGGTGGGATTCACCCCTCCACTTT. Translation gives CASSSAGWDSPLHF. V is TRBV7-8 and J is TRBJ1-6, with D uncertain. The CDR3 is 14 amino acids. V lost 4 bases to trimming and J lost 8 bases, with 12 bases between them. Germline V CDR1 and CDR2: SGHVS, FQNEAQ.